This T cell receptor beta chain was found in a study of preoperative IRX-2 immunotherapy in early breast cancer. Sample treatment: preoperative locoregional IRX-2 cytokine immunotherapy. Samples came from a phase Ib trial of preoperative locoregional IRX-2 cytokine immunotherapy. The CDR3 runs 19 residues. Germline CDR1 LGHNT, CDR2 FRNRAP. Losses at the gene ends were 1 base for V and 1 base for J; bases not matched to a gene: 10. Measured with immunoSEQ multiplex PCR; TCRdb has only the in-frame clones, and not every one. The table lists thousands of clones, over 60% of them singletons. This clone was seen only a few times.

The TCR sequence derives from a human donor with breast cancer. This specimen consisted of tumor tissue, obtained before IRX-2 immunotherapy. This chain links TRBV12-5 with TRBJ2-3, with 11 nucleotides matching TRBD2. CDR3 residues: CASGLGPLTLAGGTDTQYF. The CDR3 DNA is TGTGCTAGTGGTTTGGGTCCCCTCACACTAGCGGGAGGCACAGATACGCAGTATTTT.